The text below deals with one T cell receptor (beta chain). This clonotype was counted once. There is no known antigen for this receptor. Base quality data are lacking; no much larger clone is found one base away. One read alone makes for weak evidence. Peripheral blood CD8+ and CD4+ T cells from healthy donors, Susac syndrome patients and multiple sclerosis patients were profiled by high-throughput TCR beta sequencing. The healthy donors served as controls matched for age and sex. Bulk CD8+ and CD4+ T cells were purified magnetically by negative isolation, whereas CD8+ TEMRA cells were enriched by FACS. Blood was drawn into EDTA tubes, processed within 24 hours, and PBMCs were isolated by density gradient centrifugation. PBMCs intended for TCR sequencing were cryopreserved in liquid nitrogen and thawed later in a water bath at 37 degrees C. The sorted or isolated CD4+, CD8+ and CD8+ TEMRA cells reached a purity of at least 90%.

RNA was extracted using the RNeasy kit, and about 0.5 to 1 ug of the RNA was reverse transcribed with random hexamers. TCR beta CDR3 regions were amplified with the immunoSEQ multiplex PCR assay covering 54 Vbeta and 13 Jbeta segments. Bias from PCR amplification was corrected by using a synthetic template baseline for primer optimization and for computational correction. As for the original processing: Only productive sequences were kept, with reads annotated to V, D and J genes according to IMGT and analyzed in immunoSEQ Analyzer. To calculate clonality, Shannon entropy was normalized by log2 of the number of productive unique sequences and then subtracted from one. For each patient and control, public and private clones were evaluated among the 100 most prevalent clones. Clones were defined as Susac-specific when absent from the healthy and MS cohorts, from roughly 1,000 published viral clones and from other ImmuneACCESS disease sequences. The public sequencing data were trimmed at Q25 with fastp and processed into clonotypes with MiXCR by TCRdb, which kept only in-frame beta chains. Every CDR3 protein is listed once, alongside the most common genes and DNA of its rows. The V and J calls reflect TCRdb's pipeline rather than the authors' work. Recorded for this sample are about 85,000 distinct CDR3 sequences; around 94% of them occurred a single time. 0.26% of the sample rests with the top ten.

The data are from a study of CD8 T cells in Susac syndrome (dated by TCRdb to the late 2010s). General notes on the study: Whether CD8+ T cell activation and differentiation in Susac syndrome was antigen driven was tested using repertoire sequencing. The study compared CD8+ T cell repertoire clonality among over 9 healthy donors, roughly 14 Susac syndrome patients and some 16 multiple sclerosis patients.

Overall study results and their limits: The study acknowledged that relatively few individuals were included in the TCR sequencing and HLA analysis.

V lost 6 bases and J lost 5 bases; the stretch between them is 13 bases long. The CDR3 measures 13 amino acids from cysteine to phenylalanine. This entry keeps only the CDR3 DNA: 39 bases, framed from base 1. Sequences MNHEY (CDR1) and SMNVEV (CDR2) are obtained from the germline V gene (reference sequence). Sample: CD8+ T cells from PBMCs. The clonotype originates from a human donor in good health. The chain is assembled from TRBV27 and TRBJ1-1; the D gene is perhaps TRBD1, on 5 matching bases. In nucleotides, the sequence is TGTGCCAGCAGAGAGGGAAAGGGGACTGAAGCTTTCTTT. This encodes CASREGKGTEAFF.